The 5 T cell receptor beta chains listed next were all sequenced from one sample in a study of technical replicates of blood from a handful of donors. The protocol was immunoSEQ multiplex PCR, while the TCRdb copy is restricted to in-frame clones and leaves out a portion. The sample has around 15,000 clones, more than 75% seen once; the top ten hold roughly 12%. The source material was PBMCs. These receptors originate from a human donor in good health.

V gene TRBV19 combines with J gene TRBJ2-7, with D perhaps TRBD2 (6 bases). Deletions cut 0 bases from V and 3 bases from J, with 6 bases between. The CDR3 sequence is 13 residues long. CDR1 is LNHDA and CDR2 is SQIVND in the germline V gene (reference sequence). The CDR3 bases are TGTGCCAGTAGTATAGACGGGGGCTACGAGCAGTACTTC. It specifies CASSIDGGYEQYF.

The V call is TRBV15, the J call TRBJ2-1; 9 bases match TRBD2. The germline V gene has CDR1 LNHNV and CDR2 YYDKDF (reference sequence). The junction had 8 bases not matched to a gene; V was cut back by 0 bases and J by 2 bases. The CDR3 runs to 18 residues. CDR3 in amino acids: CATSREVRLAGTYNEQFF. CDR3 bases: TGTGCCACCAGCAGAGAAGTCCGTCTAGCGGGAACCTACAATGAGCAGTTCTTC.

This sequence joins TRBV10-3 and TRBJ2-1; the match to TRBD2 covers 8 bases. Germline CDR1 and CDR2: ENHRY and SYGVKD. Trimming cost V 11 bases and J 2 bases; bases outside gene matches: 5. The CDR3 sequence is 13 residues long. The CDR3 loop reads CAAGGATYNEQFF. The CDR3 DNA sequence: TGTGCCGCCGGGGGGGCAACCTACAATGAGCAGTTCTTC.

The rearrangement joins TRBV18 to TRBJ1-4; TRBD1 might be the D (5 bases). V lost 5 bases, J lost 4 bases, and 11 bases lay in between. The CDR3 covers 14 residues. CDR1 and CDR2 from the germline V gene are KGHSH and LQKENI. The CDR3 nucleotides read TGTGCCAGCTCAGACAGCGAAATTAATGAAAAACTGTTTTTT. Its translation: CASSDSEINEKLFF.

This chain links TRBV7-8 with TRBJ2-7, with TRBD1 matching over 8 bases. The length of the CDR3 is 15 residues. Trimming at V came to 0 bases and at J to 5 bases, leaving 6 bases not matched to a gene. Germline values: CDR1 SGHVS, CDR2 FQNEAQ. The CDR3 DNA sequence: TGTGCCAGCAGCTTAGCACGCCAGGGGGCGAACGAGCAGTACTTC. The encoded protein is CASSLARQGANEQYF.